This T cell receptor (beta chain) was captured by sequencing in a study of CD8+ T cells in alopecia areata. Study findings and constraints: Scalp clonality and expanded CD8+ clones among the top 100 fell significantly with tofacitinib.

cDNA reverse transcribed from extracted RNA served as the sequencing template. Using immunoSEQ multiplex PCR, the repertoire was profiled, and TCRdb retains in-frame clones only, with some absent. This table has over 85,000 clones, just over 70% appearing once. Regarding treatment: oral pan-JAK inhibitor, 5-10 mg twice daily. Using a FACSAria, the CD4+ and CD8+ T cells were sorted from the PBMCs. V lost 6 bases, J lost 4 bases, and 10 bases lay in between. Germline V gives CDR1 DFQATT, CDR2 SNEGSKA (reference sequence). This CDR3 has 11 residues. This clone was seen only a few times. Antigen unknown. The chain recombines TRBV20-1 with TRBJ2-7; D is unresolved. The sequences come from CD8+ T cells sorted from blood, collected at week 44, from a patient treated with tofacitinib. The clonotype was recovered from a human donor with alopecia areata. CDR3 residues: CSAEDVYEQYF. The CDR3 bases are TGCAGTGCCGAGGACGTTTACGAGCAGTACTTC.